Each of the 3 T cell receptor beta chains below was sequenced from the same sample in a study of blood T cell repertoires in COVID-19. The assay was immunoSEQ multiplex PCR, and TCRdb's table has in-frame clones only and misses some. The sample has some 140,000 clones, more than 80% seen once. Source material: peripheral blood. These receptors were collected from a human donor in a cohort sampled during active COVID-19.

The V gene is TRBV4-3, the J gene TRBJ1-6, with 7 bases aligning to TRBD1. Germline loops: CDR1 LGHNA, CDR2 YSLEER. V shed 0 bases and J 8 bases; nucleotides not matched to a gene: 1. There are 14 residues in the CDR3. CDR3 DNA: TGCGCCAGCAGCCAAGACAGGGGGGATTCACCCCTCCACTTT. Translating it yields CASSQDRGDSPLHF.

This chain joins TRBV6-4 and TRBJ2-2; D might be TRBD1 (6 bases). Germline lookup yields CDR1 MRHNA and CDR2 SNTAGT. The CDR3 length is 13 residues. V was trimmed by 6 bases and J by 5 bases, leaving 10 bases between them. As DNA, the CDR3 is TGTGCCAGCAGAGGACAGTCAACCGGGGAGCTGTTTTTT. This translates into CASRGQSTGELFF.

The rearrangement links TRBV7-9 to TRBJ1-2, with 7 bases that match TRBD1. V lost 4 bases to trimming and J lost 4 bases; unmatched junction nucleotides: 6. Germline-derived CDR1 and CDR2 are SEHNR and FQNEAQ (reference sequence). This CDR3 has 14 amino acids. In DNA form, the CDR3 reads TGTGCCAGCAGCTCTTCGACAGGGATCTATGGCTACACCTTC. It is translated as CASSSSTGIYGYTF.